The entry that follows covers one TCR beta chain sequence. These data originate in a study of T cells after yellow fever vaccination. The study's findings and limits: FACS-sorted repertoires could contain abundant clonotypes contaminating from the bulk population. Most clones from primary vaccination resurfaced after the booster (96% CD4, 88% CD8). Weaker overall was a secondary response that nonetheless peaked faster, on day 5 versus 15.

Trimming removed 7 bases from V and 7 bases from J, with 17 bases in between. The germline V gene has CDR1 DFQATT and CDR2 SNEGSKA (reference sequence). The CDR3 runs to 13 residues. TCRdb itself ran the 5' RACE reads through MiXCR, one entry per CDR3 protein. The table records approximately 47,000 distinct CDR3 sequences, about 6.3% of them present only once. This specimen was PBMCs, either bulk or a sorted T-cell subset (CD4+, CD8+, memory, or dextramer-sorted; not recorded which), taken 45 days after the yellow fever booster vaccination. The chain couples TRBV20-1 to TRBJ2-1; D may correspond to TRBD1 or TRBD2 (5 bases each). The receptor was derived from a man aged 25-45 years who received the YFV17D yellow fever vaccine. The CDR3 region is CSGGREWGNEQFF. In DNA form, the CDR3 reads TGCAGTGGTGGTCGTGAGTGGGGGAATGAGCAGTTCTTC.